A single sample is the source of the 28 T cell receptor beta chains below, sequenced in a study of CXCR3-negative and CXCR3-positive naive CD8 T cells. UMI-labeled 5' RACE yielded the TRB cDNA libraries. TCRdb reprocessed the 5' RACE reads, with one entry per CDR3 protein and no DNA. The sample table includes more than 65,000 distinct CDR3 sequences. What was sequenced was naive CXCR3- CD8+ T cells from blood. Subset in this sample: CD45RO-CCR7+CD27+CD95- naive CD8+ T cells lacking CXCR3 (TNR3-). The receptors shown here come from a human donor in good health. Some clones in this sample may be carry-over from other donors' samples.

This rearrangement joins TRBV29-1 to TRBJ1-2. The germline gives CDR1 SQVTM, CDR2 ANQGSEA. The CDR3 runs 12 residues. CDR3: CSVVSANYGYTF.

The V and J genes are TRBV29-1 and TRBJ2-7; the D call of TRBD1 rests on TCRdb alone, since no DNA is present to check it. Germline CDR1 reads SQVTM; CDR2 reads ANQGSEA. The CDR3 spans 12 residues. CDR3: CSVGDRGNEQYF.

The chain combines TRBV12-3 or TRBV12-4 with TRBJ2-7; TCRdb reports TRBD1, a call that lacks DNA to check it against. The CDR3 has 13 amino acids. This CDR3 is CASSGQFAYEQYF.

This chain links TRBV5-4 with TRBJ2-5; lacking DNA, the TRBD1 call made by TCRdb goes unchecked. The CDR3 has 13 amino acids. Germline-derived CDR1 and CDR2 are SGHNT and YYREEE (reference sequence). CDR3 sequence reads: CASSTGRQETQYF. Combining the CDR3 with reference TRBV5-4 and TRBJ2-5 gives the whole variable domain ETGVTQSPTHLIKTRGQQVTLRCSSQSGHNTVSWYQQALGQGPQFIFQYYREEENGRGNFPPRFSGLQFPNYSSELNVNALELDDSALYLCASSTGRQETQYFGPGTRLLVL.

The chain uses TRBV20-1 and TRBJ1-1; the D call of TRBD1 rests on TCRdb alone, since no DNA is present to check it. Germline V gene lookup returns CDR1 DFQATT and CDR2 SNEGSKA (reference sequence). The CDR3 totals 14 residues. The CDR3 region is CSAPPEGRNTEAFF.

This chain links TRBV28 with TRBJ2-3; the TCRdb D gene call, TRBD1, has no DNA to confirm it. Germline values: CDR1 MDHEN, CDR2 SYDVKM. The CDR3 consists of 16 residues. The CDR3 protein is CASSNSRTGGTDTQYF.

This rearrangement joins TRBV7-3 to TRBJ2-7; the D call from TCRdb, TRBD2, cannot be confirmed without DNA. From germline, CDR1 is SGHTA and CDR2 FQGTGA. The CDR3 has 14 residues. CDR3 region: CASSLLAGPYEQYF.

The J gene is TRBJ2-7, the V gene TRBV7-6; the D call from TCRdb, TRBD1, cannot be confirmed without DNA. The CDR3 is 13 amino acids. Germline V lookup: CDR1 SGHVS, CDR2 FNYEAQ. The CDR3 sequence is CASSLTGTGVQYF.

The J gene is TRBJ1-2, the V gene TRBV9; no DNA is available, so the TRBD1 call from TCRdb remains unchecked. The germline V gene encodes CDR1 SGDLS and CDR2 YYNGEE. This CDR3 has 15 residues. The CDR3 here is CASSVGKGQDYGYTF.

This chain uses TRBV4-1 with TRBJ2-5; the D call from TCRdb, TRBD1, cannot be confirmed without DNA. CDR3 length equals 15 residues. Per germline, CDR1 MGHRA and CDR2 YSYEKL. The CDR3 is CASSQVGQPQETQYF.

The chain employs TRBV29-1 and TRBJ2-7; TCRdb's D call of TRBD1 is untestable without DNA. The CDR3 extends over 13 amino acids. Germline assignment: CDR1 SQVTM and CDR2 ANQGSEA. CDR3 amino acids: CSVVLTGGYEQYF.

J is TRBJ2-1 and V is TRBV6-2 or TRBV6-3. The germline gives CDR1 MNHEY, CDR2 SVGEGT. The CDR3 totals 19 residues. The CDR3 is CASSYSTEIPLFSYNEQFF.

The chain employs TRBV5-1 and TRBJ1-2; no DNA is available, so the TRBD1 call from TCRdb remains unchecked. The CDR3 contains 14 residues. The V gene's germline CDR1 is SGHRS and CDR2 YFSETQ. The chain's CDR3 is CASSPGTAYYGYTF.

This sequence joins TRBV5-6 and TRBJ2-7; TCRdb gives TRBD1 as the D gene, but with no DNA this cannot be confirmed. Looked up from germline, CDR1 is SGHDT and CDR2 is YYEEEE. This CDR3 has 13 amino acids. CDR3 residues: CASRRLEGGEQYF.

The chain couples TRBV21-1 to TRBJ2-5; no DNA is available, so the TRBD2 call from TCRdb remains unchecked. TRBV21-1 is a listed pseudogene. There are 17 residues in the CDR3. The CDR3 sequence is CASSKVGGLSYQETQYF.

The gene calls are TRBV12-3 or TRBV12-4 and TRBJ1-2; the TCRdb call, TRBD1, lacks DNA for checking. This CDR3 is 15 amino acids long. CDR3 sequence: CATLTRGRISYGYTF.

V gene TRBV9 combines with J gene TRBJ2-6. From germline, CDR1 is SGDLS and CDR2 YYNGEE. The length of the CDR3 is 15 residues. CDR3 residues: CASQGEATGANVLTF.

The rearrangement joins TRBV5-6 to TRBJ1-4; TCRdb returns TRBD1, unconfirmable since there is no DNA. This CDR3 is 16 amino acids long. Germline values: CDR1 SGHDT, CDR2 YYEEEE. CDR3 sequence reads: CASSSLLDRGGEKLFF.

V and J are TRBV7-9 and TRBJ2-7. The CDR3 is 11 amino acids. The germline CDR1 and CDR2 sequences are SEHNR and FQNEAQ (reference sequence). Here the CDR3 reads CASSPAYEQYF.

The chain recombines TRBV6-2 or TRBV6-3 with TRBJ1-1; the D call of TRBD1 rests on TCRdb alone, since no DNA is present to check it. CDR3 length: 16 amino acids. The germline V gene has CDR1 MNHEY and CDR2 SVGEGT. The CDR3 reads CASSNIPGGMGTEAFF.

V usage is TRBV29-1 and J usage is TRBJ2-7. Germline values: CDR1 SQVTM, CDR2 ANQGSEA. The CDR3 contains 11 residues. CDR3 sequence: CSVVPPYEQYF.

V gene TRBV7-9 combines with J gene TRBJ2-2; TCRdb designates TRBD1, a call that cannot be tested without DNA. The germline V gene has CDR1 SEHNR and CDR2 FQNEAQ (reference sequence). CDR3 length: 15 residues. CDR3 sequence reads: CASSTNRVGTGELFF.

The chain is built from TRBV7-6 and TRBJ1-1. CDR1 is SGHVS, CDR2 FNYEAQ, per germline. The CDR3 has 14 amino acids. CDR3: CASSLSNGDTEAFF.

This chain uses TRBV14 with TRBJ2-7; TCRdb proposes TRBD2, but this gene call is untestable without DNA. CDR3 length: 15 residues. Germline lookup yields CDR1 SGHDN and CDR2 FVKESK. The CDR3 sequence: CASSQGLAGNTEQYF. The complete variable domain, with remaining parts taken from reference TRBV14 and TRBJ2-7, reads EAGVTQFPSHSVIEKGQTVTLRCDPISGHDNLYWYRRVMGKEIKFLLHFVKESKQDESGMPNNRFLAERTGGTYSTLKVQPAELEDSGVYFCASSQGLAGNTEQYFGPGTRLTVT.

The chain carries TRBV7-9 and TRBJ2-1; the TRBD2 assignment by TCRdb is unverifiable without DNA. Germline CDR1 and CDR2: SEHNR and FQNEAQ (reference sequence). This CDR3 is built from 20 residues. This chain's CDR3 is CASSSPTPRPGLAGPNEQFF. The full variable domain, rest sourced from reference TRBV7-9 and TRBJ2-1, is DTGVSQNPRHKITKRGQNVTFRCDPISEHNRLYWYRQTLGQGPEFLTYFQNEAQLEKSRLLSDRFSAERPKGSFSTLEIQRTEQGDSAMYLCASSSPTPRPGLAGPNEQFFGPGTRLTVL.

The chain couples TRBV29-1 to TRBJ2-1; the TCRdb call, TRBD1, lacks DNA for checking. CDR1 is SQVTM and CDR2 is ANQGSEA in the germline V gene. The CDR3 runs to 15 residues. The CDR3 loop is CSVEVGGLSYNEQFF.

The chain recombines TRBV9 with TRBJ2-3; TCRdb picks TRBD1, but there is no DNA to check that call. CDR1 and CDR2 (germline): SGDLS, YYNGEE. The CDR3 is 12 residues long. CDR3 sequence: CASTDITDTQYF.

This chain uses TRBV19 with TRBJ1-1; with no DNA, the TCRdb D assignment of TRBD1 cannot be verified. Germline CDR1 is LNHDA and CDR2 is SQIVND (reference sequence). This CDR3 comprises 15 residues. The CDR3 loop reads CASTTSVGVPTEAFF.